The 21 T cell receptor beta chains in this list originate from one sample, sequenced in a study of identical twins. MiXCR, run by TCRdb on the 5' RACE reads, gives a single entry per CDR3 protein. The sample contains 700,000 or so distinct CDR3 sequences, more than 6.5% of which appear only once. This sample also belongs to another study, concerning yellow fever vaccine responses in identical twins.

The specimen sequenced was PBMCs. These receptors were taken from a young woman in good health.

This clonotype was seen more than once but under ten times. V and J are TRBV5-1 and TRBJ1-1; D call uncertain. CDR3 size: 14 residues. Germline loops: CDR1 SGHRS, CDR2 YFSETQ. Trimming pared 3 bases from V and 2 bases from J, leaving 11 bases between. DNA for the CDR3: TGCGCCAGCAGCTCTCAGGCTACAAACACTGAAGCTTTCTTT. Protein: CASSSQATNTEAFF.

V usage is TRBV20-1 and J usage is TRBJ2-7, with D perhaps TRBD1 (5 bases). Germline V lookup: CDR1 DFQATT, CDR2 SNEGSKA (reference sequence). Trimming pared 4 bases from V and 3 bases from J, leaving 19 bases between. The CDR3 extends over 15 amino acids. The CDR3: CSANGNGASYYEQYF. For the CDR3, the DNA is TGCAGTGCTAATGGGAATGGGGCTTCCTACTACGAGCAGTACTTC.

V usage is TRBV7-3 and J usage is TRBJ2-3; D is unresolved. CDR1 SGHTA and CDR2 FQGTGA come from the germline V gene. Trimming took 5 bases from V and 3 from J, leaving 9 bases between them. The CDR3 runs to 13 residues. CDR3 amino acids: CASSADATDTQYF. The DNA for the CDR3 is TGTGCCAGCAGCGCGGACGCAACAGATACGCAGTATTTT.

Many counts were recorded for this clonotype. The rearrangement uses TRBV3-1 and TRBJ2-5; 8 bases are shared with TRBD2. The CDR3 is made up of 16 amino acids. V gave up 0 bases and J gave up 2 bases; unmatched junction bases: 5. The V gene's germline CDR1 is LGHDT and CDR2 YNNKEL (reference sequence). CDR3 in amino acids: CASSQDLTSGQETQYF. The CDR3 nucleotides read TGTGCCAGCAGCCAAGATTTAACTAGCGGACAAGAGACCCAGTACTTC.

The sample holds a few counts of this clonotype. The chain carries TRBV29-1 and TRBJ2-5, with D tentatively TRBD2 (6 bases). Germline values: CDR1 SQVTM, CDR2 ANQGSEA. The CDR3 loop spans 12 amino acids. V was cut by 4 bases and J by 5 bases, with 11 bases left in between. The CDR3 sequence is CSVAGVSETQYF. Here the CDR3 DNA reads TGCAGCGTTGCGGGGGTTAGTGAGACCCAGTACTTC. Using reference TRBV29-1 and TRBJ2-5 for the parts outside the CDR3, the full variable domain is SAVISQKPSRDICQRGTSLTIQCQVDSQVTMMFWYRQQPGQSLTLIATANQGSEATYESGFVIDKFPISRPNLTFSTLTVSNMSPEDSSIYLCSVAGVSETQYFGPGTRLLVL.

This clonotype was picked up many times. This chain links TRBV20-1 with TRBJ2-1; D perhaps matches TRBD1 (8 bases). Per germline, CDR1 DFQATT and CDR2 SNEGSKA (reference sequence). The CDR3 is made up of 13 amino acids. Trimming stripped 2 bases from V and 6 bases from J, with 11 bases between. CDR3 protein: CSARTGGVNEQFF. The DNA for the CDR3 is TGCAGTGCTAGAACAGGGGGGGTCAATGAGCAGTTCTTC.

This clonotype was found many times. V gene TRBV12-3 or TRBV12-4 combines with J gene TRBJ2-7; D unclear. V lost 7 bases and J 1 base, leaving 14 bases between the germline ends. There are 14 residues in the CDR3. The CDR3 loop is CASMVTVRSYEQYF. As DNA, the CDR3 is TGTGCCAGCATGGTCACAGTAAGATCCTACGAGCAGTACTTC.

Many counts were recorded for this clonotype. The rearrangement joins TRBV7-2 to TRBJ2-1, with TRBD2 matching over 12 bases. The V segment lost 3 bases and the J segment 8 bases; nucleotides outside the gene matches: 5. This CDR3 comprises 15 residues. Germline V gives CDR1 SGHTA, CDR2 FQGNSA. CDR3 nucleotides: TGTGCCAGCAGCTTGCTAGCGGGGGGGCGGGATGAGCAGTTCTTC. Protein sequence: CASSLLAGGRDEQFF.

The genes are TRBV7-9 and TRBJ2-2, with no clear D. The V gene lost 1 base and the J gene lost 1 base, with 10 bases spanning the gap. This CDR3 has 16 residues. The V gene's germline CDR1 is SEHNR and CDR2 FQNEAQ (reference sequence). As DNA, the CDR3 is TGTGCCAGCAGCTTAGTTGGTCCCGGGAACACCGGGGAGCTGTTTTTT. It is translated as CASSLVGPGNTGELFF.

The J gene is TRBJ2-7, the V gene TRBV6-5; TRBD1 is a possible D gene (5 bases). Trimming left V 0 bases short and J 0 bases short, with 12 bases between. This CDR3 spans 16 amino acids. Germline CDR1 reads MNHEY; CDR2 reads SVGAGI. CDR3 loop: CASSYSRARASYEQYF. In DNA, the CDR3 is TGTGCCAGCAGTTACTCGAGAGCCAGGGCCTCCTACGAGCAGTACTTC.

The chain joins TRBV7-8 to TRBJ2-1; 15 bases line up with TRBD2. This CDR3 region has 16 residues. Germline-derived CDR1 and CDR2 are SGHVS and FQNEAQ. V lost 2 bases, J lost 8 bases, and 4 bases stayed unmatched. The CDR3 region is CASSLPGLAGGDEQFF. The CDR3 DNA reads TGTGCCAGCAGCTTACCGGGACTAGCGGGAGGCGATGAGCAGTTCTTC.

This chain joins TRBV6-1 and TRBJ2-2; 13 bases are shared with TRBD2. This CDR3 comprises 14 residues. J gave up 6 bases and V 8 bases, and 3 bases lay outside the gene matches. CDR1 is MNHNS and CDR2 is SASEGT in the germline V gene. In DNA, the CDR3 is TGTGCCAGCCAGACTAGCGGGAGGCCCGGGGAGCTGTTTTTT. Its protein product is CASQTSGRPGELFF.

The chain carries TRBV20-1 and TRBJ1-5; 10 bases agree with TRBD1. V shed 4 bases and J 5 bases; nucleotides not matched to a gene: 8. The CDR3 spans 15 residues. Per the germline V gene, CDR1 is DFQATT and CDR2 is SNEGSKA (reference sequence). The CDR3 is CSAKVAGTGDQPQHF. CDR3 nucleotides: TGCAGTGCTAAGGTCGCTGGGACAGGGGATCAGCCCCAGCATTTT.

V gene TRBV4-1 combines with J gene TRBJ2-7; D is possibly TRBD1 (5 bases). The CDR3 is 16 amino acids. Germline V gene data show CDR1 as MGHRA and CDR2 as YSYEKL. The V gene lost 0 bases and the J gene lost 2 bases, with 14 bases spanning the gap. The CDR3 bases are TGCGCCAGCAGCCAAGATGGGGCTCCCTATACCTACGAGCAGTACTTC. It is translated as CASSQDGAPYTYEQYF.

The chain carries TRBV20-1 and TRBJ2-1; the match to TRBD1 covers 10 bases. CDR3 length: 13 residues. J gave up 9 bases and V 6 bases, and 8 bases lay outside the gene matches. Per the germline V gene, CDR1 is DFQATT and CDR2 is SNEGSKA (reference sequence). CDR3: CSAGDRGLGEQFF. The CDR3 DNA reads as TGCAGTGCCGGGGACAGGGGACTGGGTGAGCAGTTCTTC.

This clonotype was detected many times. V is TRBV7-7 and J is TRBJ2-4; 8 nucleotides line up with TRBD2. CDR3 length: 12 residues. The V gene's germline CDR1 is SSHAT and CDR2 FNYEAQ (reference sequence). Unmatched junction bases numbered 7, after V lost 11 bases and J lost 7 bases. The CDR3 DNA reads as TGTGCCCTACCTCCGGGGGGGAACATTCAGTACTTC. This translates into CALPPGGNIQYF.

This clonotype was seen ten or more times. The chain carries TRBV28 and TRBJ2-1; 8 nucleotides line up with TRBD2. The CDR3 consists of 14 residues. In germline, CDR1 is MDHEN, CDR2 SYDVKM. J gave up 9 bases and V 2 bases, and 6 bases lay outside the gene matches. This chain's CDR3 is CASSLTGTSVEQFF. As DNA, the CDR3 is TGTGCCAGCAGTTTAACCGGGACTAGTGTTGAGCAGTTCTTC.

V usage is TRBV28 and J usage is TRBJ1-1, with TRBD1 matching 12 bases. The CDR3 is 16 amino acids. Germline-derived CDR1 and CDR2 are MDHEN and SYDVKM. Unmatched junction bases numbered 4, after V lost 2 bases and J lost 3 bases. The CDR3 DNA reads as TGTGCCAGCAGTTTAAGGGACAGGGGGCGGCACACTGAAGCTTTCTTT. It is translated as CASSLRDRGRHTEAFF.

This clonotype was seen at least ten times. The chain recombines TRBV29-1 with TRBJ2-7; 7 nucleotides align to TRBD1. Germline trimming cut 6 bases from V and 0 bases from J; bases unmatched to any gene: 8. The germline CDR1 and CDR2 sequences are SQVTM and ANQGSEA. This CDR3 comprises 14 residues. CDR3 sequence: CSVTDRLSSYEQYF. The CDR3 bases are TGCAGCGTGACGGACAGGTTGAGCTCCTACGAGCAGTACTTC.

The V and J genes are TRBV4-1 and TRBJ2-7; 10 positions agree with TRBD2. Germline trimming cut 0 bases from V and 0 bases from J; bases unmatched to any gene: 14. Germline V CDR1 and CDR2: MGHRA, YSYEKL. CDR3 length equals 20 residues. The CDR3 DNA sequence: TGCGCCAGCAGCCAAGATAGCAGCGCTAGCGGGAGTCCCCGCTCCTACGAGCAGTACTTC. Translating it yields CASSQDSSASGSPRSYEQYF.

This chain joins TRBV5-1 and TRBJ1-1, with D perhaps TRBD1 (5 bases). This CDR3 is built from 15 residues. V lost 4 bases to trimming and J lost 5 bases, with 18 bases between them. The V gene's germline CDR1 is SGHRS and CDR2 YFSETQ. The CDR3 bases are TGCGCCAGCAGCCCGGGGACCCGGGGGGGAACTGAAGCTTTCTTT. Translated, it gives CASSPGTRGGTEAFF.